This entry features one T cell receptor beta chain sequence. Antigen: not known. Germline assignment: CDR1 SGHNT and CDR2 YENEEA. The CDR3 runs to 14 residues. V was shortened by 5 bases and J by 4 bases, with 14 bases between the two germline ends. This sample is drawn from a study of T cells in narcolepsy. Study-wide results and caveats: No autoreactive T cell clone sequences appeared in some memory CD4+ repertoires. Reportedly, autoreactive clonotypes were serially detected in patients' blood but not controls'.

Profiling relied on immunoSEQ multiplex PCR, and the TCRdb table lists in-frame clones only, not all of them. Here the sample spans some 35,000 clones, more than 75% being singletons. J is TRBJ1-2 and V is TRBV11-3, with D unclear. The sample consisted of memory (CD45RA-) CD4+ T cells from blood. The receptor comes from a human donor in good health. In DNA, the CDR3 is TGTGCCAGCAGCCCAAATTTCCAGATCTATGGCTACACCTTC. Its protein product is CASSPNFQIYGYTF.